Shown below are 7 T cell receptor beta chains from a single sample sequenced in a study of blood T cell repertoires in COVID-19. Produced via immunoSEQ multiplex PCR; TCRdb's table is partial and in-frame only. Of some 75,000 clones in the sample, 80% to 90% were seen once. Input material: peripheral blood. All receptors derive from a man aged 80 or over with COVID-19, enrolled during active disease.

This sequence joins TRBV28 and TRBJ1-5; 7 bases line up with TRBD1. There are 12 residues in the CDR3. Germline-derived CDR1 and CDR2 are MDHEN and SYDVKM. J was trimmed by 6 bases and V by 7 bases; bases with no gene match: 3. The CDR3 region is CASKGGSQPQHF. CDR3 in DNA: TGTGCCAGCAAAGGGGGCTCTCAGCCCCAGCATTTT.

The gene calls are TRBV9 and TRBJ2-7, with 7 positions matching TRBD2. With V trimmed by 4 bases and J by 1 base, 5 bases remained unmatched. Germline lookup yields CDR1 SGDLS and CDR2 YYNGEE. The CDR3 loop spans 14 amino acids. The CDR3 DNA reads TGTGCCAGCAGCATCCGGGAGGCTTCCTACGAGCAGTACTTC. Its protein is CASSIREASYEQYF.

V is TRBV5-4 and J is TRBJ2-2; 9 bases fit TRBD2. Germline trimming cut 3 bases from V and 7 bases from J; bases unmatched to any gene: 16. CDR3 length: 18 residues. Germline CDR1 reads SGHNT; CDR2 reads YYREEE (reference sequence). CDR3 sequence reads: CASSSAKAGGPYDGELFF. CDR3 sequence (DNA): TGTGCCAGCAGCTCCGCGAAAGCGGGGGGACCCTATGACGGGGAGCTGTTTTTT.

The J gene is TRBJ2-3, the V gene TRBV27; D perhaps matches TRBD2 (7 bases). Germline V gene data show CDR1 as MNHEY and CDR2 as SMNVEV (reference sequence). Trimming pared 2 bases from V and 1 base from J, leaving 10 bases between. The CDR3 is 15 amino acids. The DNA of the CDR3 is TGTGCCAGCAGTTTAAGAGGGGGGGGCACAGATACGCAGTATTTT. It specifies CASSLRGGGTDTQYF.

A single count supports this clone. The CDR3 bases are TGTGCCAGTAGTAGGAGGGGGCAGAGCAATCAGCCCCAGCATTTT. Encoded protein: CASSRRGQSNQPQHF. This chain joins TRBV19 and TRBJ1-5, with 7 bases identical to TRBD1. Germline loops: CDR1 LNHDA, CDR2 SQIVND (reference sequence). The junction had 4 bases not matched to a gene; V was cut back by 4 bases and J by 1 base. CDR3 length: 15 residues.

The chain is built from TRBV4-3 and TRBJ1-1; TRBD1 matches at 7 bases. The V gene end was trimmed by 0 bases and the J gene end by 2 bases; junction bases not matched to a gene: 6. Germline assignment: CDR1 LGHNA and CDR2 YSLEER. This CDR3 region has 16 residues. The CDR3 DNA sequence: TGCGCCAGCAGCCAAGAGCAGACAGGGCTCAACACTGAAGCTTTCTTT. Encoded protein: CASSQEQTGLNTEAFF.

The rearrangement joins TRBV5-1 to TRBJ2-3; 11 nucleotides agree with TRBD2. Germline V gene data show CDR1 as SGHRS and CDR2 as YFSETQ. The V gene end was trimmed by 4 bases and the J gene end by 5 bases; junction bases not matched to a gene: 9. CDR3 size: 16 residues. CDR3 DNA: TGCGCCAGCAGCCGATCGACTAGCGGGGATAGAGATACGCAGTATTTT. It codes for CASSRSTSGDRDTQYF.